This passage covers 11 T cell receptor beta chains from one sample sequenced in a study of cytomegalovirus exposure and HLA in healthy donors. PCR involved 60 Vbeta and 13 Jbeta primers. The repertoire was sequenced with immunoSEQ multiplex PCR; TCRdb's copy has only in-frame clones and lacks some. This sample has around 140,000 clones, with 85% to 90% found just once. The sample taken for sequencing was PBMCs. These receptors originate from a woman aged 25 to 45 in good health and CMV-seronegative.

The CDR3 sequence: CASSQTGGGRGYTF. The CDR3 DNA reads TGTGCCAGCAGCCAAACAGGGGGCGGACGTGGCTACACCTTC. The chain recombines TRBV5-4 with TRBJ1-2, with TRBD1 identical over 9 bases. Losses at the gene ends were 4 bases for V and 7 bases for J; bases not matched to a gene: 8. Germline loops: CDR1 SGHNT, CDR2 YYREEE (reference sequence). This CDR3 has 14 residues.

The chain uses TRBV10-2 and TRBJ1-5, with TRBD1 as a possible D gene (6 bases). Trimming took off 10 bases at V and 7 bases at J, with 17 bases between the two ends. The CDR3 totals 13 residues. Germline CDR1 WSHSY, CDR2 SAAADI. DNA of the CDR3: TGCGCCACCCGAGGGGGGGCTCGCCAGCCCCAGCATTTT. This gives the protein CATRGGARQPQHF.

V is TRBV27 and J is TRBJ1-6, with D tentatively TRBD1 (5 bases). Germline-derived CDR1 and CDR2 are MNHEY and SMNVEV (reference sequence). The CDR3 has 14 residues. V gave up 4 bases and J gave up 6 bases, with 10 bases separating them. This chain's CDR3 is CASSWGTSNSPLHF. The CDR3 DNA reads TGTGCCAGCAGTTGGGGGACTTCTAATTCACCCCTCCACTTT.

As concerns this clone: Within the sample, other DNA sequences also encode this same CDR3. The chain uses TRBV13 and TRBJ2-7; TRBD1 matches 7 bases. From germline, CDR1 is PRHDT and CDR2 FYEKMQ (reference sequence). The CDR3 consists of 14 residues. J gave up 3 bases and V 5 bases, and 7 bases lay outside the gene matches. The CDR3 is CASSARTGYYEQYF. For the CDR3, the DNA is TGTGCCAGCAGCGCGAGGACAGGCTACTACGAGCAGTACTTC.

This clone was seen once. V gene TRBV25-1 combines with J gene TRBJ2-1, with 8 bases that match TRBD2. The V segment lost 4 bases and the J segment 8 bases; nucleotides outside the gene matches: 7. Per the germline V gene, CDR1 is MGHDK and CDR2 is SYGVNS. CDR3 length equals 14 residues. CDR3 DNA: TGTGCCAGCAGTGGAAGCGGGAGACACGATGAGCAGTTCTTC. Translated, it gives CASSGSGRHDEQFF.

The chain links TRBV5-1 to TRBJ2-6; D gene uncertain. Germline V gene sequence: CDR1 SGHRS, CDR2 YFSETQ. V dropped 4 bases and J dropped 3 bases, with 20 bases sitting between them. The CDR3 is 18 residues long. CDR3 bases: TGCGCCAGCAGCCCCGAGGCGCGGCCCTCCGGTGGGGCCAACGTCCTGACTTTC. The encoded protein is CASSPEARPSGGANVLTF.

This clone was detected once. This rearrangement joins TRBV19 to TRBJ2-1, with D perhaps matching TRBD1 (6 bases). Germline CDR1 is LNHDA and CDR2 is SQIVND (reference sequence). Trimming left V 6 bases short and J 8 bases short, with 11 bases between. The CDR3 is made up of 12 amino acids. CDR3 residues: CASRPDSYEQFF. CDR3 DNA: TGTGCCAGTAGGCCGGACAGTTATGAGCAGTTCTTC.

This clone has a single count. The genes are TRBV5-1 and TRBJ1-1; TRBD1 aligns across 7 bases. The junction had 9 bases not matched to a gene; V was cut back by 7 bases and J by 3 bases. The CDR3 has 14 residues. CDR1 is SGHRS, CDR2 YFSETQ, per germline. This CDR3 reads CASGRGGSDTEAFF. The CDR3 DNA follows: TGCGCCAGCGGAAGAGGGGGCTCGGACACTGAAGCTTTCTTT.

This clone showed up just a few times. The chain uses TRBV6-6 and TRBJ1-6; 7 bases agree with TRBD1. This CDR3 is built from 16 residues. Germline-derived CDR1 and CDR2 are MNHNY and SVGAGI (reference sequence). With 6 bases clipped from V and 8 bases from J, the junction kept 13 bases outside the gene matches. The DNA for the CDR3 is TGTGCCAGCAGCCCAAACTCCGGGACAGTAGATTCACCCCTCCACTTT. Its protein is CASSPNSGTVDSPLHF.

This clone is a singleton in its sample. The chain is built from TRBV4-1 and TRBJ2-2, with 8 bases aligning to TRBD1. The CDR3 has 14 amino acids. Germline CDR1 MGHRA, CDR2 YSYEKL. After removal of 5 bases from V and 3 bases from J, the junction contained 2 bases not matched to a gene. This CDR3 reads CASSSGGHTGELFF. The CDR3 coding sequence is TGCGCCAGCAGCTCAGGGGGCCACACCGGGGAGCTGTTTTTT.

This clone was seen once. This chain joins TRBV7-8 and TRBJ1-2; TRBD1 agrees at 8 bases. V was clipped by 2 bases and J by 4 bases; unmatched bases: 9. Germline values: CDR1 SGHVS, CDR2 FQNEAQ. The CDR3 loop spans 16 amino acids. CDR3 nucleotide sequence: TGTGCCAGCAGCTTAATGGACAGGGCCAACTTCTATGGCTACACCTTC. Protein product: CASSLMDRANFYGYTF.